These 8 T cell receptor beta chains were sequenced from one sample in a study of T cells in Graves' hyperthyroidism and ophthalmopathy. Amplification of TCR beta CDR3 regions was performed using RNA transcripts as template. A first-round RT-PCR of the TCR CDR3 used the HTBI primer set. From the multiplex PCR reads, TCRdb called clonotypes with MiXCR, one entry per CDR3 protein. The data contain around 97,000 distinct CDR3 sequences, about 50% of them singletons. The specimen sequenced was blood. The origin of the receptors is a man between 40 and 49 years old with Graves' hyperthyroidism.

This clonotype was picked up many times. J is TRBJ2-7 and V is TRBV29-1; 11 nucleotides align to TRBD2. The germline V gene has CDR1 SQVTM and CDR2 ANQGSEA. J lost 7 bases, V lost 7 bases, and 9 bases had no gene match. The length of the CDR3 is 13 residues. This CDR3 is CSASGRSVREQYF. The DNA of the CDR3 is TGCAGCGCTAGCGGGAGGTCCGTACGGGAGCAGTACTTC.

With respect to this clonotype: One end of the junction fails to match germline, which may point to a read error. This chain uses TRBV18 with TRBJ2-5, with no clear D. The CDR3 is 13 amino acids. Germline V gives CDR1 KGHSH, CDR2 LQKENI. Here the CDR3 DNA reads TGTGCCAGCTCACCTCAACTTCAAGAGACCCAGTCCTTC. This sequence encodes CASSPQLQETQSF.

This chain uses TRBV5-5 with TRBJ2-3; 7 positions match TRBD2. Losses at the gene ends were 7 bases for V and 6 bases for J; bases not matched to a gene: 14. CDR1 is SGHKS and CDR2 is YYEKEE in the germline V gene (reference sequence). The CDR3 has 15 amino acids. The CDR3 reads CASSPIRASGDTQYF. DNA of the CDR3: TGTGCCAGCTCACCCATTCGGGCTAGCGGTGATACGCAGTATTTT.

This chain connects TRBV4-3 to TRBJ1-5; TRBD1 might be the D (5 bases). With 3 bases removed from V and 4 bases from J, the gap between germline ends came to 22 bases. From germline, CDR1 is LGHNA and CDR2 YSLEER. The CDR3 contains 18 residues. The CDR3 bases are TGCGCCAGCAGCCAGGCCTGGGCGGGAGTCCAGGGAAATCAGCCCCAGCATTTT. Translating gives CASSQAWAGVQGNQPQHF.

This clonotype was found many times. V gene TRBV12-3 or TRBV12-4 combines with J gene TRBJ2-3; 7 positions agree with TRBD2. This CDR3 region has 15 residues. Trimming at V came to 4 bases and at J to 4 bases, leaving 8 bases not matched to a gene. CDR3 amino acids: CASSSVAGAADTQYF. CDR3 DNA sequence: TGTGCCAGCAGTTCGGTGGCGGGAGCGGCAGATACGCAGTATTTT.

About this clonotype: In this CDR3 the conserved last residue, phenylalanine or tryptophan, is missing, so a read error is likely. Because the CDR3's place on the DNA is in doubt, the DNA is left out and the CDR3 is given as listed by TCRdb. The rearrangement links TRBV10-3 to TRBJ1-6. Germline V gives CDR1 ENHRY, CDR2 SYGVKD. The CDR3 is 9 amino acids in total, end residues counted. The CDR3 region is CAINAASGM.

This clonotype came up many times. V is TRBV7-9 and J is TRBJ2-1, with 11 bases fitting TRBD1. V was clipped by 3 bases and J by 8 bases; unmatched bases: 6. Per the germline V gene, CDR1 is SEHNR and CDR2 is FQNEAQ (reference sequence). The CDR3 loop spans 15 amino acids. CDR3 bases: TGTGCCAGCAGCTTCGGGACAGGGGGTTTGTATGAGCAGTTCTTC. Translation: CASSFGTGGLYEQFF.

As concerns this clonotype: Compared with germline, one end of the junction differs, possibly owing to a read error. The chain joins TRBV13 to TRBJ2-1, with 8 bases lining up with TRBD2. This CDR3 spans 19 amino acids. The germline CDR1 and CDR2 sequences are PRHDT and FYEKMQ (reference sequence). CDR3 DNA: TGCGCCAGCAGCCAAGAAGGTGCTACACGGGAGGGCCGGAGGAATGAGCAGTTCTTC. Its translation: CASSQEGATREGRRNEQFF.